This T cell receptor beta chain was retrieved from a study of T cell responses to AZD1222 COVID-19 vaccine. Germline CDR1 reads SQVTM; CDR2 reads ANQGSEA. CDR3 length equals 14 residues. The V and J ends lost 7 bases and 0 bases respectively, with 12 bases between them. This clone was seen more than once but under ten times. The repertoire was sequenced with immunoSEQ multiplex PCR; TCRdb's copy has only in-frame clones and lacks some. The sample contains over 100,000 clones, more than 90% of which appear only once. Sequences were derived from peripheral blood, sampled on day 0 of AZD1222 vaccination. The V and J genes are TRBV29-1 and TRBJ2-2; TRBD2 might be the D (5 bases). The source is an adult in good health. The CDR3 DNA is TGCAGCGGAGGGATGGGCACGAACACCGGGGAGCTGTTTTTT. Its protein is CSGGMGTNTGELFF.